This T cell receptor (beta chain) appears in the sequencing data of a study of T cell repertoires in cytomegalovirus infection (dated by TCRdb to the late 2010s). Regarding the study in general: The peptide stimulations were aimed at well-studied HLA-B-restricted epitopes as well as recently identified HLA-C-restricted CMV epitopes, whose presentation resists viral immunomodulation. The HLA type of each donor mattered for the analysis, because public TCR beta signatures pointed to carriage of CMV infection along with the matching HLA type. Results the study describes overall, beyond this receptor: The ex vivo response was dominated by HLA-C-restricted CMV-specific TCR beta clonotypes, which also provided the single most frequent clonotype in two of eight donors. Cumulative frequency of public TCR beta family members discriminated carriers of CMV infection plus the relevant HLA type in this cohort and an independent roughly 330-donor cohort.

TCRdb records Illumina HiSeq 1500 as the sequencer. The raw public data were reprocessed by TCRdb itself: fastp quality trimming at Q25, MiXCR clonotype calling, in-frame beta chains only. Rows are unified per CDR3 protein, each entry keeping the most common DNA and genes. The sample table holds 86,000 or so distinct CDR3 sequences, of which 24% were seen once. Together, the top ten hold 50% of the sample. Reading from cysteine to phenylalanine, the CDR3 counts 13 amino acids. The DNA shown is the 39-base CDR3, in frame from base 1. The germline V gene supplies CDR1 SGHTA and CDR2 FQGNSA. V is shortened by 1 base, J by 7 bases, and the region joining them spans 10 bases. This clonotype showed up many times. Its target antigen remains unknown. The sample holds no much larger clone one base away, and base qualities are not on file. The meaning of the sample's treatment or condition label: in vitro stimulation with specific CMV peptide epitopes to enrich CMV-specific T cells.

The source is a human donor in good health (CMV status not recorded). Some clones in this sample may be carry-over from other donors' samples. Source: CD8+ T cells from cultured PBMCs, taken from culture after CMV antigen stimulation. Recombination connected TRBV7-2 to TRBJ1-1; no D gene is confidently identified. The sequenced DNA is TGTGCCAGCAGCTTAGTAGTTTGGAATGAAGCTTTCTTT. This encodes CASSLVVWNEAFF. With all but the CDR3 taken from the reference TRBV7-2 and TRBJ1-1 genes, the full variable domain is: GAGVSQSPSNKVTEKGKDVELRCDPISGHTALYWYRQSLGQGLEFLIYFQGNSAPDKSGLPSDRFSAERTGGSVSTLTIQRTQQEDSAVYLCASSLVVWNEAFFGQGTRLTVV.